The rows below give T cell receptor beta chains drawn from one sample of a study of breast tumors, draining lymph nodes, adjacent tissues. TCRdb redid the calling of the multiplex PCR reads with MiXCR, one entry per CDR3 protein. This sample yields 150,000 to 200,000 distinct CDR3 sequences, of which about 33% are seen a single time; about 3.8% belongs to the top ten. The sequencing sample was made of axillary lymph node tissue. The source of these receptors is a female donor with breast cancer. Some clones in this sample may be carry-over from other donors' samples. CDR3s include the opening cysteine and the closing phenylalanine or tryptophan. A D gene is named only where the DNA matches it firmly. Size is stated for part of the rows, as once, few or many counts, or as a class when the clone is expanded.

J,D,size,V,CDR3,DNA
TRBJ1-1,NA,once,TRBV10-2,CASSGETGNTEAFF,TGTGCCAGCAGTGGTGAGACAGGGAACACTGAAGCTTTCTTT
TRBJ2-2,TRBD1,NA,TRBV12-3/TRBV12-4,CASRLQTGRNTGELFF,TGTGCCAGCAGGCTTCAGACAGGGCGTAACACCGGGGAGCTGTTTTTT
TRBJ1-4,NA,many,TRBV9,CASSDSQGVYEKLFF,TGTGCCAGCAGCGATAGTCAGGGTGTTTACGAAAAACTGTTTTTT
TRBJ1-4,NA,NA,TRBV7-2,CASRLGQKNEELFF,TGTGCCAGCAGACTAGGACAGAAAAATGAGGAACTGTTTTTT
TRBJ1-5,NA,NA,TRBV5-1,CASSVQGSNHPQHF,TGCGCCAGCAGCGTACAGGGTTCCAATCACCCCCAGCATTTT
TRBJ2-7,NA,NA,TRBV20-1,CSAAEARGANYEQYF,TGCAGTGCCGCTGAGGCGCGCGGGGCCAACTACGAGCAGTACTTC
TRBJ1-6,NA,many,TRBV28,CASSQRGVGSPLHF,TGTGCCAGCAGCCAGAGGGGCGTAGGGTCACCCCTCCACTTT
TRBJ2-7,TRBD2,NA,TRBV20-1,CSARAGLAVITQSSYEQYF,TGCAGTGCTAGAGCGGGACTAGCGGTAATAACCCAAAGCTCCTACGAGCAGTACTTC
TRBJ2-2,NA,many,TRBV7-9,CASSLAVVEGDTGELFF,TGTGCCAGCAGCTTAGCGGTGGTTGAGGGGGACACCGGGGAGCTGTTTTTT
TRBJ2-1,TRBD1,many,TRBV19,CASSQTGKGANEQFF,TGTGCCAGTAGCCAAACAGGGAAGGGGGCAAATGAGCAGTTCTTC
TRBJ1-6,NA,many,TRBV5-1,CASSLVGRGMVGSNSPLHF,TGCGCCAGCAGCTTGGTCGGCAGGGGAATGGTGGGTAGTAATTCACCCCTCCACTTT
TRBJ1-2,NA,NA,TRBV29-1,CSVASTAYGYTF,TGCAGCGTTGCTTCGACAGCCTATGGCTACACCTTC
TRBJ2-7,TRBD1,many,TRBV3-1,CASRKGQGESYEQYF,TGTGCCAGCAGAAAGGGACAGGGAGAATCCTACGAGCAGTACTTC
TRBJ1-5,NA,NA,TRBV20-1,CSASRDSGTQHF,TGCAGTGCTAGTCGAGATAGCGGGACCCAGCATTTT
TRBJ2-7,NA,NA,TRBV28,CASSLWGAVREQYF,TGTGCCAGCAGTTTATGGGGGGCCGTCCGCGAGCAGTACTTC
TRBJ1-2,NA,NA,TRBV7-9,CASSLVGASGNTF,TGTGCCAGCAGCTTAGTGGGGGCCTCTGGAAACACCTTC
TRBJ2-1,NA,NA,TRBV12-5,CASGLGGSEQFF,TGTGCTAGTGGTTTGGGGGGGAGTGAGCAGTTCTTC
TRBJ1-2,NA,many,TRBV3-1,CASSQDPGHLVYGYTF,TGTGCCAGCAGCCAAGATCCAGGGCATCTAGTGTATGGCTACACCTTC
TRBJ2-3,NA,many,TRBV27,CASSSQGWADTQYF,TGTGCCAGCAGTTCCCAGGGGTGGGCAGATACGCAGTATTTT
TRBJ2-1,TRBD2,many,TRBV4-2,CASSQGGTSDREQFF,TGTGCCAGCAGCCAAGGGGGGACTAGTGATCGGGAGCAGTTCTTC
TRBJ1-6,TRBD1,few,TRBV20-1,CSALARDSGPNSPLHF,TGCAGTGCCCTAGCCCGGGACAGCGGCCCTAATTCACCCCTCCACTTT
TRBJ2-2,TRBD2,NA,TRBV20-1,CSASGLAGGAGELFF,TGCAGTGCATCAGGGCTAGCGGGAGGAGCCGGGGAGCTGTTTTTT
TRBJ2-7,NA,NA,TRBV5-5,CASSSYSHEQYF,TGTGCCAGCAGCTCTTATTCCCACGAGCAGTACTTC
TRBJ2-7,TRBD1,many,TRBV10-3,CAISTGGDTYEQYF,TGTGCCATCAGCACAGGGGGCGATACCTACGAGCAGTACTTC
TRBJ2-2,NA,many,TRBV6-5,CASSRPRAGTGELFF,TGTGCCAGCAGTCGGCCCAGGGCGGGCACCGGGGAGCTGTTTTTT
TRBJ1-4,TRBD1,NA,TRBV13,CASSSPAGGNEKLFF,TGTGCCAGCAGCTCGCCGGCAGGGGGAAATGAAAAACTGTTTTTT
TRBJ2-3,NA,many,TRBV7-3,CASSSDRGSTDTQYF,TGTGCCAGCAGCTCGGACAGAGGAAGCACAGATACGCAGTATTTT
TRBJ2-1,NA,many,TRBV7-2,CASSFGERASYNEQFF,TGTGCCAGCAGCTTTGGAGAAAGGGCTTCCTACAATGAGCAGTTCTTC
TRBJ1-1,NA,NA,TRBV5-4,CASSRRGRGNTEAFF,TGTGCCAGCAGCCGTAGAGGCAGGGGAAACACTGAAGCTTTCTTT
TRBJ2-3,TRBD2,many,TRBV28,CASSSGLAVGSTDTQYF,TGTGCCAGCAGTTCGGGACTAGCGGTGGGCAGCACAGATACGCAGTATTTT
TRBJ2-1,TRBD2,few,TRBV27,CASTGREGFLNEQFF,TGTGCCAGCACCGGGCGGGAGGGCTTTTTGAATGAGCAGTTCTTC
TRBJ2-1,TRBD1,many,TRBV20-1,CSARDYRTGRPNEQFF,TGCAGTGCTAGAGATTACCGGACAGGTCGTCCCAATGAGCAGTTCTTC
TRBJ2-3,NA,many,TRBV7-2,CASSRWKSVTSTDTQYF,TGTGCCAGCAGCCGATGGAAGAGCGTAACTTCGACAGATACGCAGTATTTT
TRBJ2-2,TRBD1,many,TRBV7-2,CASRGQGANGELFF,TGTGCCAGCAGAGGACAGGGGGCAAACGGGGAGCTGTTTTTT
TRBJ2-7,NA,NA,TRBV20-1,CSAGRTPLDYEQYF,TGCAGTGCTGGACGGACACCATTAGACTACGAGCAGTACTTC
TRBJ1-6,NA,many,TRBV5-8,CASSLRGSPLHF,TGTGCCAGCAGTCTCCGGGGATCACCCCTCCACTTT
TRBJ2-3,NA,NA,TRBV12-3/TRBV12-4,CASSFYATPSSTDTQYF,TGTGCCAGCAGTTTCTACGCGACGCCCTCTAGCACAGATACGCAGTATTTT
TRBJ2-5,NA,many,TRBV7-9,CASSTGRPGPVETQYF,TGTGCCAGCAGCACGGGGAGGCCGGGCCCTGTGGAGACCCAGTACTTC
TRBJ1-3,NA,many,TRBV30,CAWTNGGGAGGNTIYF,TGTGCCTGGACCAACGGGGGGGGCGCGGGCGGAAACACCATATATTTT
TRBJ2-2,NA,many,TRBV19,CASSMTRGQSGELFF,TGTGCCAGTAGTATGACTCGGGGGCAAAGCGGGGAGCTGTTTTTT
TRBJ2-5,TRBD1,NA,TRBV14,CASSPTRTGRETQYF,TGTGCCAGCAGCCCGACCCGGACAGGGCGGGAGACCCAGTACTTC